The text below deals with one T cell receptor (beta chain). Its antigen is not identified. Germline assignment: CDR1 SGHTA and CDR2 FQGNSA. The trim removed 4 bases at V and 2 bases at J, leaving 6 bases unmatched. The CDR3 totals 15 residues. The data were obtained in a study of OX40 agonist ivuxolimab in advanced cancers. Blood sampling took place at baseline, cycle 4 day 1, and cycle 7 day 1. Findings and caveats of the study: Averaged across samples, CD8+ T cells carried more expanded clones than CD4+ did.

The repertoire was sequenced with immunoSEQ multiplex PCR; TCRdb's copy has only in-frame clones and lacks some. The sample has 20,000 to 25,000 clones, around four fifths seen once. The material sequenced was CD4+ or CD8+ T cells sorted from blood, taken in a trial of the OX40 agonist ivuxolimab. V gene TRBV7-2 combines with J gene TRBJ1-2; 8 positions agree with TRBD1. The TCR originated in an adult with an advanced solid tumor such as melanoma, head and neck, liver or kidney cancer. The CDR3 protein is CASSSSDRVNYGYTF. Here the CDR3 DNA reads TGTGCCAGCAGCTCCTCGGACAGGGTGAACTATGGCTACACCTTC.